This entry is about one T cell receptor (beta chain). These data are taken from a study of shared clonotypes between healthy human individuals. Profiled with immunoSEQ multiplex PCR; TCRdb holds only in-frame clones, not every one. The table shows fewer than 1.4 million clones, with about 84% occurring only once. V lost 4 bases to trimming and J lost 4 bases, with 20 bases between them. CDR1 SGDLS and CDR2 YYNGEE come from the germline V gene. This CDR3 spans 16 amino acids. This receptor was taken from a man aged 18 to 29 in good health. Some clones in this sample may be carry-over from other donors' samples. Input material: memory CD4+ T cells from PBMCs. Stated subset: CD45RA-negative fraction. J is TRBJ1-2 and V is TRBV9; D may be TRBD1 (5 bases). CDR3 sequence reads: CASSSPGPIASYGYTF. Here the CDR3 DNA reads TGTGCCAGCAGCTCCCCGGGACCCATAGCGAGCTATGGCTACACCTTC.